This T cell receptor (beta chain) appears in the sequencing data of a study of blood T cells in healthy people across ages. Study-level findings and limits: Per million T cells, the diversity of TCR beta decreased roughly linearly as age advanced. When set beside aged donors, long-lived donors presented more naive CD4+ cells and higher diversity.

The authors ran a second PCR of roughly 6 to 12 cycles using a sample-barcoded 5' primer and a J-beta primer mix. Template switching added a 12-random-nucleotide identifier to every cDNA molecule. TCRdb re-derived calls from the 5' RACE reads in MiXCR, one entry per CDR3 protein. The sample carries 650,000 to 1,000,000 distinct CDR3 sequences, about 45% recorded once. Note on this clonotype: Its antigen is still unknown.

V lost 5 bases and J lost 2, with 10 bases in between. The CDR3 contains 13 residues. This sequence originates from a man older than 75 in good health. This chain connects TRBV12-3 or TRBV12-4 to TRBJ2-7; D is ambiguous. The sequencing sample was made of blood. CDR3 in DNA: TGTGCCAGCAGTGTCCTTAGGACCTACGAGCAGTACTTC. Translated, it gives CASSVLRTYEQYF.